This T cell receptor beta chain emerged from a study of regulatory T cells in long-lasting Graves disease. This clonotype was recorded at least ten times. Arm-PCR of CDR3 regions and iRepertoire HTBI primers were used to build TCR beta libraries. TCRdb re-derived calls from the multiplex PCR reads in MiXCR, one entry per CDR3 protein. Altogether about 520,000 distinct CDR3 sequences are present, more than 10% being singletons, with the ten largest covering roughly 8.9%. Described time point: newly diagnosed GD, antithyroid drugs for less than 3 months. After RNA was extracted from PBMCs, the TCR library was made from it. The germline V gene has CDR1 SGHAT and CDR2 FQNNGV. Trimming took off 6 bases at V and 8 bases at J, with 19 bases between the two ends. This CDR3 contains 14 residues. This sample also belongs to another study, concerning T cells in Graves' hyperthyroidism and ophthalmopathy. That paper states: The HTBI set primed first-round TCR CDR3 RT-PCR.

The clonotype comes from a woman aged 30 to 39 with Graves disease. The material was peripheral blood mononuclear cells (PBMCs), obtained at new diagnosis, from a patient treated with antithyroid drugs. The chain recombines TRBV11-2 with TRBJ1-2; maybe TRBD1 (5 bases). CDR3 in DNA: TGTGCCAGCAGGCCAATTTGGGGGACCGACGGCTACACCTTC. Its protein product is CASRPIWGTDGYTF.